The rows below give T cell receptor beta chains drawn from one sample of a study of radiation and T cells in renal cell carcinoma. Clones were sequenced by immunoSEQ multiplex PCR, and TCRdb holds only the in-frame ones, with some missing. The table records some 95,000 clones, around 88% of them present only once. The sample consisted of blood, taken from a patient whose treatment included radiotherapy and nephrectomy. Receptors originate from a man between 45 and 60 years old with renal cell carcinoma. Both conserved end residues are part of each CDR3. The D gene is left open where the match is weak. A clone size is listed for some rows: how often the clone was seen (once, few, many), or a class if it is expanded.

D gene: TRBD2; V gene: TRBV7-2; clone size: .; J gene: TRBJ2-3; CDR3 protein: CASSHLSGGRTDTQYF; CDR3 DNA: TGTGCCAGCAGCCACCTATCGGGGGGTCGCACAGATACGCAGTATTTT
D gene: .; V gene: TRBV10-3; clone size: .; J gene: TRBJ2-3; CDR3 protein: CAIGRGSSTDTQYF; CDR3 DNA: TGTGCCATCGGGCGGGGCTCTAGCACAGATACGCAGTATTTT
D gene: TRBD2; V gene: TRBV25-1; clone size: .; J gene: TRBJ2-3; CDR3 protein: CASSDASGRGTDTQYF; CDR3 DNA: TGTGCCAGCAGTGACGCGAGCGGGAGGGGCACAGATACGCAGTATTTT
D gene: .; V gene: TRBV29-1; clone size: .; J gene: TRBJ2-3; CDR3 protein: CSVGGSTDTQYF; CDR3 DNA: TGCAGCGTTGGAGGCAGCACAGATACGCAGTATTTT
D gene: TRBD2; V gene: TRBV5-6; clone size: .; J gene: TRBJ2-7; CDR3 protein: CASSLAGGEQYF; CDR3 DNA: TGTGCCAGCAGCCTAGCGGGAGGCGAGCAGTACTTC
D gene: TRBD1; V gene: TRBV4-2; clone size: .; J gene: TRBJ2-2; CDR3 protein: CASSQGDRENTGELFF; CDR3 DNA: TGTGCCAGCAGCCAAGGCGACAGGGAGAACACCGGGGAGCTGTTTTTT
D gene: .; V gene: TRBV28; clone size: .; J gene: TRBJ1-1; CDR3 protein: CASSFRDTEAFF; CDR3 DNA: TGTGCCAGCAGTTTCAGGGACACTGAAGCTTTCTTT
D gene: .; V gene: TRBV12-5; clone size: .; J gene: TRBJ1-1; CDR3 protein: CASGAQGYTEAFF; CDR3 DNA: TGTGCTAGTGGAGCTCAGGGGTACACTGAAGCTTTCTTT
D gene: .; V gene: TRBV10-1; clone size: .; J gene: TRBJ2-3; CDR3 protein: CASSTTDGATQYF; CDR3 DNA: TGCGCCAGCAGTACAACAGACGGAGCTACGCAGTATTTT
D gene: TRBD1; V gene: TRBV7-2; clone size: .; J gene: TRBJ2-7; CDR3 protein: CASSLASVTGGYEQYF; CDR3 DNA: TGTGCCAGCAGCTTAGCGTCGGTCACAGGGGGCTACGAGCAGTACTTC
D gene: .; V gene: TRBV7-3; clone size: .; J gene: TRBJ2-3; CDR3 protein: CASSLRGLAGPSTDTQYF; CDR3 DNA: TGTGCCAGCAGCTTAAGGGGGCTAGCTGGACCGAGCACAGATACGCAGTATTTT
D gene: TRBD1; V gene: TRBV5-1; clone size: few; J gene: TRBJ1-3; CDR3 protein: CASSSDRAGNTIYF; CDR3 DNA: TGCGCCAGCAGTTCGGACAGGGCTGGAAACACCATATATTTT
D gene: TRBD1; V gene: TRBV7-9; clone size: .; J gene: TRBJ2-1; CDR3 protein: CASSLTGTGGNEQFF; CDR3 DNA: TGTGCCAGCAGCTTAACCGGGACAGGGGGAAATGAGCAGTTCTTC
D gene: .; V gene: TRBV6-6; clone size: .; J gene: TRBJ2-3; CDR3 protein: CASSASTDTQYF; CDR3 DNA: TGTGCCAGCAGTGCGTCCACAGATACGCAGTATTTT
D gene: TRBD2; V gene: TRBV25-1; clone size: .; J gene: TRBJ2-5; CDR3 protein: CASSSSGGYQETQYF; CDR3 DNA: TGTGCCAGCAGTTCTAGCGGGGGTTACCAAGAGACCCAGTACTTC
D gene: TRBD2; V gene: TRBV4-2; clone size: .; J gene: TRBJ2-3; CDR3 protein: CASSPGLAGGTDTQYF; CDR3 DNA: TGTGCCAGCAGCCCGGGACTAGCGGGGGGCACAGATACGCAGTATTTT
D gene: TRBD1; V gene: TRBV30; clone size: .; J gene: TRBJ1-4; CDR3 protein: CAWLRQGNEKLFF; CDR3 DNA: TGTGCCTGGCTGAGACAGGGAAATGAAAAACTGTTTTTT